This is a list of T cell receptor beta chains from one sample in a study of PD-1 blockade in classical Hodgkin lymphoma. Sequencing was performed with immunoSEQ multiplex PCR; in TCRdb, only in-frame clones are kept and a portion is missing. The sample lists over 85,000 clones, roughly 79% seen once, with under 20% in the top ten. Sequencing was performed on peripheral blood mononuclear cells (PBMCs), taken before the second cycle of nivolumab. Every receptor here comes from a human donor with classical Hodgkin lymphoma. Each CDR3 is given with its conserved first and last residue. D genes are given only for firm matches. Size values are once, few and many counts, or a class for expanded clones, and some rows have none.

length: 15; size: .; J: TRBJ2-3; D: TRBD2; V: TRBV5-1; DNA: TGCGCCAGCAGGACCGGGACTAGCGTTGCAGATACGCAGTATTTT; CDR3: CASRTGTSVADTQYF
length: 14; size: .; J: TRBJ2-2; D: TRBD2; V: TRBV27; DNA: TGTGCCAGCAGTTGGACTAGCGGTATCGGGGAGCTGTTTTTT; CDR3: CASSWTSGIGELFF
length: 11; size: .; J: TRBJ1-2; D: .; V: TRBV6-1; DNA: TGTGCCAGCAGTTGGGCCAATGGCTACACCTTC; CDR3: CASSWANGYTF
length: 13; size: .; J: TRBJ1-1; D: .; V: TRBV10-3; DNA: TGTGCCATCAGTGCAAGTGGGGACACTGAAGCTTTCTTT; CDR3: CAISASGDTEAFF
length: 14; size: .; J: TRBJ2-1; D: .; V: TRBV6-5; DNA: TGTGCCAGCAGTCGCCCGGGCCTTCCAAGTGAGCAGTTCTTC; CDR3: CASSRPGLPSEQFF
length: 14; size: .; J: TRBJ2-5; D: .; V: TRBV14; DNA: TGTGCCAGCAGCCCCGGGACACCTCAAGAGACCCAGTACTTC; CDR3: CASSPGTPQETQYF
length: 17; size: .; J: TRBJ2-5; D: TRBD2; V: TRBV11-2; DNA: TGTGCCAGCTCCCACGGTCGGGGACTAGCGGATCAAGAGACCCAGTACTTC; CDR3: CASSHGRGLADQETQYF
length: 11; size: .; J: TRBJ2-1; D: .; V: TRBV19; DNA: TGTGCCAGTCGAGACTACAATGAGCAGTTCTTC; CDR3: CASRDYNEQFF
length: 13; size: .; J: TRBJ1-4; D: .; V: TRBV7-2; DNA: TGTGCCAGCAGCTTAGGGCATACTGAAAAACTGTTTTTT; CDR3: CASSLGHTEKLFF
length: 13; size: .; J: TRBJ1-1; D: .; V: TRBV29-1; DNA: TGCAGCGTTGACGGCAGAGGGTGGACTGAAGCTTTCTTT; CDR3: CSVDGRGWTEAFF
length: 14; size: .; J: TRBJ1-6; D: .; V: TRBV30; DNA: TGTGCCTGGGGGGGCAGGAGTGTAGGTTCACCCCTCCACTTT; CDR3: CAWGGRSVGSPLHF
length: 18; size: .; J: TRBJ2-3; D: TRBD2; V: TRBV11-2; DNA: TGTGCCAGCAGCTTAGGCCGACTAGCGGGAGGGCCGCCAGATACGCAGTATTTT; CDR3: CASSLGRLAGGPPDTQYF
length: 15; size: .; J: TRBJ2-1; D: TRBD2; V: TRBV6-6; DNA: TGTGCCAGCAGTTTGGCTAGCGGGAGGTACAATGAGCAGTTCTTC; CDR3: CASSLASGRYNEQFF
length: 14; size: once; J: TRBJ2-3; D: .; V: TRBV10-3; DNA: TGTGCCATCAGCTTCGGGCCAAGCACAGATACGCAGTATTTT; CDR3: CAISFGPSTDTQYF
length: 13; size: .; J: TRBJ1-1; D: .; V: TRBV10-3; DNA: TGTGCCATCAGTGTTCTCATGAACACTGAAGCTTTCTTT; CDR3: CAISVLMNTEAFF
length: 12; size: few; J: TRBJ1-1; D: .; V: TRBV7-9; DNA: TGTGCCAGCAGCGCCTGGAACCGGAGAGCTTTCTTT; CDR3: CASSAWNRRAFF
length: 13; size: once; J: TRBJ1-5; D: .; V: TRBV30; DNA: TGTGCCTGGAGCGTAGGAGGCAATCAGCCCCAGCATTTT; CDR3: CAWSVGGNQPQHF
length: 15; size: .; J: TRBJ2-1; D: TRBD1; V: TRBV2; DNA: TGTGCCAGCAGTCCGGGACAGGGTATAAACAATGAGCAGTTCTTC; CDR3: CASSPGQGINNEQFF
length: 12; size: few; J: TRBJ1-1; D: .; V: TRBV30; DNA: TGTGCCGGGCAGGGCATGAACACTGAAGCTTTCTTT; CDR3: CAGQGMNTEAFF
length: 15; size: .; J: TRBJ2-3; D: .; V: TRBV9; DNA: TGTGCCAGCAGCCCCGCCCAGATCAGTACAGATACGCAGTATTTT; CDR3: CASSPAQISTDTQYF
length: 18; size: .; J: TRBJ1-2; D: .; V: TRBV10-2; DNA: TGCGCCAGCAGTGACCATGGCGGGAACAGCGTCCGCGTCTATGGCTACACCTTC; CDR3: CASSDHGGNSVRVYGYTF
length: 15; size: .; J: TRBJ2-3; D: TRBD2; V: TRBV27; DNA: TGTGCCAGCAGTTACAGCGGGAGGGCCGTGAATACGCAGTATTTT; CDR3: CASSYSGRAVNTQYF
length: 15; size: .; J: TRBJ1-2; D: TRBD1; V: TRBV30; DNA: TGTGCCTGGAATCGCGGGACAGGGGAAAACTATGGCTACACCTTC; CDR3: CAWNRGTGENYGYTF
length: 15; size: .; J: TRBJ2-1; D: TRBD2; V: TRBV5-4; DNA: TGTGCCAGCAGTCCACCGGGACTAGTTTCCAATGAGCAGTTCTTC; CDR3: CASSPPGLVSNEQFF
length: 15; size: .; J: TRBJ1-5; D: .; V: TRBV19; DNA: TGTGCCAGTAGTATTTTGGGAGTTGGCAATCAGCCCCAGCATTTT; CDR3: CASSILGVGNQPQHF
length: 15; size: .; J: TRBJ1-5; D: .; V: TRBV6-6; DNA: TGTGCCAGCAGTTACCGGGACGGTAGCAATCAGCCCCAGCATTTT; CDR3: CASSYRDGSNQPQHF
length: 14; size: .; J: TRBJ2-3; D: .; V: TRBV7-2; DNA: TGTGCCAGCAGCCCAACTGGACCCCAGGATACGCAGTATTTT; CDR3: CASSPTGPQDTQYF
length: 19; size: .; J: TRBJ2-2; D: TRBD2; V: TRBV18; DNA: TGTGCCAGCTCACGCCGAGGGACTAGCGGGAGCCCGAACACCGGGGAGCTGTTTTTT; CDR3: CASSRRGTSGSPNTGELFF
length: 16; size: once; J: TRBJ2-1; D: .; V: TRBV7-2; DNA: TGTGCCAGCAGCTTAGCGGTAGCGTTAGCCTACAATGAGCAGTTCTTC; CDR3: CASSLAVALAYNEQFF
length: 17; size: .; J: TRBJ2-1; D: .; V: TRBV5-6; DNA: TGTGCCAGCAGCACAGAGACATGGTCGAATTCCTACAATGAGCAGTTCTTC; CDR3: CASSTETWSNSYNEQFF
length: 14; size: .; J: TRBJ2-3; D: TRBD1; V: TRBV2; DNA: TGTGCCAGCGGGGGACAGACCTACACAGATACGCAGTATTTT; CDR3: CASGGQTYTDTQYF
length: 15; size: .; J: TRBJ2-1; D: TRBD2; V: TRBV7-8; DNA: TGTGCCAGCAGCTCAAGGACTAGCGGGAGGGCCGCGCAGTTCTTC; CDR3: CASSSRTSGRAAQFF
length: 16; size: .; J: TRBJ2-6; D: TRBD1; V: TRBV5-1; DNA: TGCGCCAGCAGCCCGGGACAGGGGGCTGGGGCCAACGTCCTGACTTTC; CDR3: CASSPGQGAGANVLTF
length: 18; size: .; J: TRBJ2-1; D: TRBD1; V: TRBV18; DNA: TGTGCCAGCTCACCACAGGGCAGGGGGTATGGTCCCTACAATGAGCAGTTCTTC; CDR3: CASSPQGRGYGPYNEQFF
length: 13; size: .; J: TRBJ2-2; D: .; V: TRBV2; DNA: TGTGCCAGCAGTCGACAGGTAACCGGGGAGCTGTTTTTT; CDR3: CASSRQVTGELFF
length: 15; size: .; J: TRBJ2-3; D: .; V: TRBV6-6; DNA: TGTGCCAGCAGTTACTCTTTCCTAAGCACAGATACGCAGTATTTT; CDR3: CASSYSFLSTDTQYF
length: 13; size: .; J: TRBJ1-2; D: .; V: TRBV11-2; DNA: TGTGCCAGCAGCCGTAGCCCGGAAAATGGCTACACCTTC; CDR3: CASSRSPENGYTF
length: 17; size: .; J: TRBJ2-1; D: .; V: TRBV5-1; DNA: TGCGCCAGCAGCTTGGGGGAAAGTGATCTCTCCTACAATGAGCAGTTCTTC; CDR3: CASSLGESDLSYNEQFF
length: 13; size: medium-sized; J: TRBJ1-2; D: TRBD1; V: TRBV5-5; DNA: TGTGCCAGCAGCCCGGACAGGGGCCATGGCTACACCTTC; CDR3: CASSPDRGHGYTF
length: 14; size: .; J: TRBJ2-1; D: .; V: TRBV13; DNA: TGTGCCACCCTCCCTTCGCGGGTAGCGAATGAGCAGTTCTTC; CDR3: CATLPSRVANEQFF
length: 16; size: .; J: TRBJ1-1; D: .; V: TRBV6-5; DNA: TGTGCCAGCAGTTACCGAGGAGGGATGATGAACACTGAAGCTTTCTTT; CDR3: CASSYRGGMMNTEAFF
length: 15; size: .; J: TRBJ1-1; D: TRBD1; V: TRBV19; DNA: TGTGCCAGTAACAGGGGGCGAATGGGGAACACTGAAGCTTTCTTT; CDR3: CASNRGRMGNTEAFF
length: 15; size: .; J: TRBJ1-3; D: .; V: TRBV18; DNA: TGTGCCAGCTCATCCACGGGGGGTTCTGGAAACACCATATATTTT; CDR3: CASSSTGGSGNTIYF
length: 13; size: once; J: TRBJ2-3; D: .; V: TRBV7-9; DNA: TGTGCCAGCAGCTTAAAGGGGGCAGATACGCAGTATTTT; CDR3: CASSLKGADTQYF
length: 13; size: .; J: TRBJ2-7; D: TRBD2; V: TRBV6-1; DNA: TGTGCCAGCAGGGGAGGGAGTCGCTACGAGCAGTACTTC; CDR3: CASRGGSRYEQYF